This entry features one TCR beta chain sequence. In the authors' workflow: Amplification with reference gene primers provided the estimates of nucleated cell counts. TCRdb's copy holds only in-frame clones and misses some; the assay was immunoSEQ multiplex PCR. Clonal size and the V and J genes are those of that table, whereas D and trimming came from the DNA. The repertoire includes roughly 280,000 clones, approximately 87% of them detected once, and around 4.5% sits in the top ten. These data are taken from a study of blood T cell repertoires in COVID-19. Study in general: Sites across the United States, Italy and Spain contributed samples from acute and convalescent COVID-19. From T cells, B-cell-depleted T cells, or PBMCs came the material, which was cDNA or gDNA.

The CDR3 consists of 15 residues. Trimming pared 5 bases from V and 2 bases from J, leaving 17 bases between. Germline assignment: CDR1 SGHRS and CDR2 YFSETQ. The receptor's source is a man aged 60 to 75 who had recovered from COVID-19. This rearrangement joins TRBV5-1 to TRBJ2-7, with a possible D match to TRBD1 (7 bases). Sequenced input: peripheral blood. The CDR3 DNA is TGCGCCAGCAGTCCTAGGGGGGACAGCACCTACGAGCAGTACTTC. It is translated as CASSPRGDSTYEQYF. Combining the CDR3 with reference TRBV5-1 and TRBJ2-7 gives the whole variable domain KAGVTQTPRYLIKTRGQQVTLSCSPISGHRSVSWYQQTPGQGLQFLFEYFSETQRNKGNFPGRFSGRQFSNSRSEMNVSTLELGDSALYLCASSPRGDSTYEQYFGPGTRLTVT.